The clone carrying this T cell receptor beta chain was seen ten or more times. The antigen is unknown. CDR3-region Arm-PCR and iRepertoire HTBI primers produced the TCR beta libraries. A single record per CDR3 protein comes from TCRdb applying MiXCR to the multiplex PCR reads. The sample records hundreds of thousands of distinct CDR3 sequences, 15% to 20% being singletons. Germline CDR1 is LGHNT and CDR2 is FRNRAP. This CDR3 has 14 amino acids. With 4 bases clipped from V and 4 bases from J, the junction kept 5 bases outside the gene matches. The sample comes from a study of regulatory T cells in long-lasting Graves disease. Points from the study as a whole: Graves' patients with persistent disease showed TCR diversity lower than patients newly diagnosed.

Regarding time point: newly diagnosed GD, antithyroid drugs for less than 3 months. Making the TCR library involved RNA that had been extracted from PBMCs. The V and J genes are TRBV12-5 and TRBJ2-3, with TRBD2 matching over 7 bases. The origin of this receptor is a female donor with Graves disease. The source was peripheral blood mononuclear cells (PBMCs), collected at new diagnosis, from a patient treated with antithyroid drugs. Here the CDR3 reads CASGYGGRPDTQYF. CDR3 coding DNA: TGTGCTAGTGGTTATGGCGGGAGACCAGATACGCAGTATTTT.